The rows below give T cell receptor beta chains drawn from one sample of a study of blood T cell repertoires in COVID-19. Assay used: immunoSEQ multiplex PCR; TCRdb lists only in-frame clones, some missing. The sample has roughly 100,000 clones, roughly 84% seen once. Material: peripheral blood. The receptors were gathered from an older man with active or convalescent COVID-19. Both conserved end residues are part of each CDR3. The D gene is left open where the match is weak. Only part of the rows carry a size: once, few, many, or a class if the clone is expanded.

d_gene,v_gene,abundance,j_gene,CDR3aa,CDR3nt
TRBD2,TRBV6-5,-,TRBJ2-1,CASSYTGGGSYNEQFF,TGTGCCAGCAGTTACACGGGGGGGGGTTCCTACAATGAGCAGTTCTTC
-,TRBV5-1,-,TRBJ2-1,CASSTSGTPAGFF,TGCGCCAGCAGCACCTCCGGGACTCCAGCCGGGTTCTTC
-,TRBV12-3/TRBV12-4,-,TRBJ1-4,CASRGASEKLFF,TGTGCCAGCAGAGGGGCAAGTGAAAAACTGTTTTTT
-,TRBV7-2,-,TRBJ1-3,CASSLAEHSGNTIYF,TGTGCCAGCAGCTTAGCAGAACACTCTGGAAACACCATATATTTT
TRBD1,TRBV6-4,once,TRBJ2-5,CASSSDRGPEETQYF,TGTGCCAGCAGTTCCGACAGGGGGCCAGAGGAGACCCAGTACTTC
TRBD1,TRBV5-1,-,TRBJ2-7,CASSLPTGGDEQYF,TGCGCCAGCAGCTTACCGACAGGGGGGGACGAGCAGTACTTC
TRBD1,TRBV5-1,-,TRBJ2-2,CASSLDRGYTGELFF,TGCGCCAGCAGCTTGGACAGGGGTTACACCGGGGAGCTGTTTTTT
-,TRBV7-2,-,TRBJ1-1,CASSFDRLSTEAFF,TGTGCCAGCAGCTTCGACAGGCTCTCCACTGAAGCTTTCTTT
TRBD2,TRBV7-2,-,TRBJ2-1,CASRSGGRGGANEQFF,TGTGCCAGCAGATCCGGAGGGCGGGGGGGCGCCAATGAGCAGTTCTTC
TRBD2,TRBV29-1,-,TRBJ2-1,CSVDGELAGTNEQFF,TGCAGCGTTGATGGTGAGCTAGCGGGGACGAATGAGCAGTTCTTC
-,TRBV29-1,-,TRBJ2-7,CSVVLSGSEYF,TGCAGCGTTGTACTTTCGGGGTCTGAGTACTTC
TRBD1,TRBV28,-,TRBJ1-1,CASSLGQGSLGGTEAFF,TGTGCCAGCAGCTTAGGACAGGGCTCCCTCGGAGGGACTGAAGCTTTCTTT
TRBD1,TRBV19,once,TRBJ2-1,CASSIGDRLYNEQFF,TGTGCCAGTAGTATTGGGGACAGACTCTACAATGAGCAGTTCTTC
TRBD2,TRBV4-3,-,TRBJ2-3,CASSQDFAGVPLTDTQYF,TGCGCCAGCAGCCAAGATTTCGCGGGGGTACCTCTCACAGATACGCAGTATTTT
TRBD1,TRBV6-5,once,TRBJ2-1,CASSLRGQGSEQFF,TGTGCCAGCAGCCTCAGAGGACAGGGCAGTGAGCAGTTCTTC
-,TRBV14,-,TRBJ1-6,CASSQLTAKFPLHF,TGTGCCAGCAGCCAGCTAACAGCAAAGTTCCCCCTCCACTTT
TRBD1,TRBV10-3,few,TRBJ1-1,CAISVTGLNTEAFF,TGTGCCATCAGTGTGACAGGGCTGAACACTGAAGCTTTCTTT
TRBD1,TRBV30,-,TRBJ1-2,CAWKRQGRGGYTF,TGTGCCTGGAAACGACAGGGTCGGGGAGGCTACACCTTC
-,TRBV7-2,-,TRBJ2-1,CASSLGQPRGNEQFF,TGTGCCAGCAGCCTAGGCCAGCCCCGAGGGAATGAGCAGTTCTTC
TRBD1,TRBV7-2,few,TRBJ1-2,CASLTGGVNGYTF,TGTGCCAGCCTGACAGGGGGGGTGAATGGCTACACCTTC
-,TRBV28,-,TRBJ1-4,CASSLGSGLREKLFF,TGTGCCAGCAGTTTGGGATCAGGACTCCGGGAAAAACTGTTTTTT
TRBD1,TRBV29-1,few,TRBJ1-3,CSVEDDRVRDTIYF,TGCAGCGTGGAAGACGACAGGGTTCGGGACACCATATATTTT
TRBD1,TRBV7-2,-,TRBJ2-1,CASSLNGQVYNEQFF,TGTGCCAGCAGCTTAAACGGACAGGTCTACAATGAGCAGTTCTTC
TRBD1,TRBV5-5,-,TRBJ1-4,CASSLEGQTGEKLFF,TGTGCCAGCAGCTTAGAGGGACAGACAGGTGAAAAACTGTTTTTT
TRBD2,TRBV5-1,-,TRBJ2-1,CASTLLAGALYNEQFF,TGCGCCAGCACCCTACTAGCGGGGGCCCTCTACAATGAGCAGTTCTTC
TRBD1,TRBV19,-,TRBJ1-5,CASSPGQGGAQPQHF,TGTGCCAGTAGCCCAGGACAGGGGGGGGCTCAGCCCCAGCATTTT
TRBD1,TRBV4-3,-,TRBJ1-5,CASSQDPGTDQPQHF,TGCGCCAGCAGCCAAGATCCAGGGACAGATCAGCCCCAGCATTTT
TRBD1,TRBV7-2,-,TRBJ2-4,CASSGTGTGGRIQYF,TGTGCCAGCAGCGGTACCGGGACAGGGGGGCGCATTCAGTACTTC
TRBD1,TRBV27,-,TRBJ1-2,CASSPRSGTASLF,TGTGCCAGCAGTCCTCGTTCCGGGACAGCCTCCCTCTTC
-,TRBV5-1,-,TRBJ2-2,CASSFQGSTGELFF,TGCGCCAGCAGCTTCCAGGGGAGCACCGGGGAGCTGTTTTTT
TRBD1,TRBV30,-,TRBJ1-3,CACQTGAGNTIYF,TGTGCCTGCCAGACAGGGGCTGGAAACACCATATATTTT
-,TRBV2,-,TRBJ2-2,CASRRQLYTGELFF,TGTGCCAGCAGAAGACAGCTTTACACCGGGGAGCTGTTTTTT
-,TRBV7-9,few,TRBJ1-2,CASSLGGGWGFGYTF,TGTGCCAGCAGCTTAGGCGGGGGATGGGGCTTTGGCTACACCTTC
TRBD1,TRBV7-8,-,TRBJ1-5,CASSLLGRGQGQPQHF,TGTGCCAGCAGCTTACTCGGCAGGGGGCAAGGTCAGCCCCAGCATTTT
-,TRBV11-2,-,TRBJ1-3,CASSLVGQGRGNTIYF,TGTGCCAGCAGCTTAGTCGGCCAGGGGCGAGGAAACACCATATATTTT
TRBD1,TRBV5-8,-,TRBJ1-2,CASSWGQYYGYTF,TGTGCCAGCAGCTGGGGACAGTACTATGGCTACACCTTC
TRBD1,TRBV7-2,-,TRBJ1-1,CASSARDRGFAEAFF,TGTGCCAGCAGCGCCCGGGACAGGGGTTTTGCTGAAGCTTTCTTT
-,TRBV3-1/TRBV3-2,-,TRBJ1-1,CASSPDRGMNTEAFF,TGTGCCAGCAGCCCTGATCGGGGAATGAACACTGAAGCTTTCTTT
-,TRBV6-4,-,TRBJ2-2,CNAGVANTGELFF,TGCAACGCCGGGGTTGCGAACACCGGGGAGCTGTTTTTT
TRBD1,TRBV6-5,-,TRBJ1-1,CASRLRQGFNTEAFF,TGTGCCAGCAGGCTGCGACAGGGTTTCAACACTGAAGCTTTCTTT
TRBD1,TRBV5-4,-,TRBJ2-2,CASSLDRGGTGELFF,TGTGCCAGCAGCCTCGACAGGGGCGGAACCGGGGAGCTGTTTTTT
TRBD2,TRBV12-5,-,TRBJ2-5,CASGQPPSGGAGLEAQYF,TGTGCTAGTGGTCAACCCCCCAGCGGGGGGGCCGGTCTTGAGGCCCAGTACTTC
TRBD1,TRBV7-8,once,TRBJ2-7,CASSASGTAVQYF,TGTGCCAGCAGCGCCTCGGGGACAGCGGTGCAGTACTTC
-,TRBV6-2/TRBV6-3,-,TRBJ2-3,CASSYSRLTQYF,TGTGCCAGCAGTTACTCGAGGCTTACGCAGTATTTT